Given below is one T cell receptor beta chain in context. The data belong to a study of blood T cell repertoires in COVID-19. Study summary: The study drew acute and convalescent COVID-19 samples from the United States, Italy and Spain. Sample material is recorded as cDNA or gDNA derived from T cells, B-cell-depleted T cells, or PBMCs.

Original processing notes: Scientists estimated how many nucleated cells there were by amplifying reference gene primers. Produced via immunoSEQ multiplex PCR; TCRdb's table is partial and in-frame only. Clone size and V and J calls were adopted from that table, with D and trimming inferred from the DNA. The data show 100,000 to 150,000 clones, approximately 80% seen once. The J segment lost 7 bases and the V segment lost 2 bases, leaving 14 bases of the junction unmatched. Germline V gene sequence: CDR1 MNHEY, CDR2 SVGAGI. The length of the CDR3 is 16 residues. The clonotype was recovered from a woman aged 50 to 60 with acute or convalescent COVID-19. This sequence joins TRBV6-5 and TRBJ2-7; 7 bases map to TRBD1. The material sequenced was peripheral blood. This CDR3 reads CASSYQIPQGVGEQYF. In nucleotides, the CDR3 is TGTGCCAGCAGTTACCAAATCCCTCAGGGGGTTGGGGAGCAGTACTTC.